The rows below give T cell receptor beta chains drawn from one sample of a study of T cell responses to AZD1222 COVID-19 vaccine. Repertoires were generated with immunoSEQ multiplex PCR, while TCRdb's copy carries only in-frame clones and drops some. The sample lists 150,000 to 200,000 clones; approximately 93% were seen once. The sequencing here drew on peripheral blood, taken 28 days after the second AZD1222 dose. Every receptor here comes from an adult who received the AZD1222 COVID-19 vaccine. Each CDR3 is given with its conserved first and last residue. Each record gives: J gene, V gene, clone size, D gene, CDR3 DNA, CDR3 protein. The D gene is left open where the match is weak. Where a row states a size, it is once, few, many or the class of an expanded clone; other rows omit it.

j_gene: TRBJ1-1; v_gene: TRBV5-1; abundance: .; d_gene: .; CDR3nt: TGCGCCAGCTCCGGGTCCGGGACACAAAACACTGAAGCTTTCTTT; CDR3aa: CASSGSGTQNTEAFF
j_gene: TRBJ1-6; v_gene: TRBV4-2; abundance: .; d_gene: TRBD1; CDR3nt: TGTGCCAGCAGCCAAGCGGTCGAGACAGGGAATTCACCCCTCCACTTT; CDR3aa: CASSQAVETGNSPLHF
j_gene: TRBJ1-5; v_gene: TRBV2; abundance: .; d_gene: .; CDR3nt: TGTGCCAGCAGCAACTCGGGCCTATCTTCAAATCCCCAGCATTTT; CDR3aa: CASSNSGLSSNPQHF
j_gene: TRBJ2-3; v_gene: TRBV28; abundance: .; d_gene: .; CDR3nt: TGTGCCAGCAGCTCCCCGCCGGGCACAGATACGCAGTATTTT; CDR3aa: CASSSPPGTDTQYF
j_gene: TRBJ1-2; v_gene: TRBV19; abundance: .; d_gene: .; CDR3nt: TGTGCCAGTACCCCCCGTGGGGCTTATGGCTACACCTTC; CDR3aa: CASTPRGAYGYTF
j_gene: TRBJ2-7; v_gene: TRBV27; abundance: few; d_gene: .; CDR3nt: TGTGCCAGCAGTTACGGGGATGGCGCCTACGAGCAGTACTTC; CDR3aa: CASSYGDGAYEQYF
j_gene: TRBJ1-5; v_gene: TRBV9; abundance: .; d_gene: .; CDR3nt: TGTGCCAGCAGCCCTGGTGGTAACAATCAGCCCCAGCATTTT; CDR3aa: CASSPGGNNQPQHF
j_gene: TRBJ1-5; v_gene: TRBV6-5; abundance: .; d_gene: TRBD1; CDR3nt: TGTGCCAGCAGAATAGACAGGGTTCAGCCCCAGCATTTT; CDR3aa: CASRIDRVQPQHF
j_gene: TRBJ2-3; v_gene: TRBV28; abundance: .; d_gene: TRBD2; CDR3nt: TGTGCCAGCAGTTCGCTAGCGGGGGGGAGGGATACGCAGTATTTT; CDR3aa: CASSSLAGGRDTQYF
j_gene: TRBJ2-1; v_gene: TRBV7-9; abundance: .; d_gene: .; CDR3nt: TGTGCCAGCAGCTTTCGGGGAGAGTCCTACAATGAGCAGTTCTTC; CDR3aa: CASSFRGESYNEQFF
j_gene: TRBJ2-3; v_gene: TRBV2; abundance: .; d_gene: .; CDR3nt: TGTGCCAGCTGCCGGGACACTAGCACAGATACGCAGTATTTT; CDR3aa: CASCRDTSTDTQYF
j_gene: TRBJ1-6; v_gene: TRBV2; abundance: .; d_gene: .; CDR3nt: TGTGCCAGCACCTGGGAGAATTCACCCCTCCACTTT; CDR3aa: CASTWENSPLHF
j_gene: TRBJ2-3; v_gene: TRBV5-3; abundance: .; d_gene: TRBD2; CDR3nt: TGTGCCAGAAGCTCGAGGACTAGCGGTCGCACAGATACGCAGTATTTT; CDR3aa: CARSSRTSGRTDTQYF
j_gene: TRBJ1-2; v_gene: TRBV6-5; abundance: .; d_gene: .; CDR3nt: TGTGCCAGCAGCCTCGACGGATATGGCTACACCTTC; CDR3aa: CASSLDGYGYTF
j_gene: TRBJ1-1; v_gene: TRBV6-5; abundance: .; d_gene: .; CDR3nt: TGTGCCAGCAGTTACTCGGCAAAGCAGAACACTGAAGCTTTCTTT; CDR3aa: CASSYSAKQNTEAFF